This T cell receptor (beta chain) was sequenced for a study of shared clonotypes between healthy human individuals. Regarding the study as a whole: In this cohort, only blood was sampled, and tissue repertoires likely differ. Against clonotypes common to all four donors, non-shared ones had lower generation probabilities.

The CDR3 consists of 13 residues. The V gene end was trimmed by 7 bases and the J gene end by 8 bases; junction bases not matched to a gene: 10. CDR1 and CDR2 from the germline V gene are ENHRY and SYGVKD. The sorted-subset replicate PCRs were given 150 to 250 ng DNA, which is around 29,000 T cell genomes. The repertoire was sequenced with immunoSEQ multiplex PCR; TCRdb's copy has only in-frame clones and lacks some. Here the sample spans 2 million or so clones, roughly 94% being singletons. As regards this clone: Antigen unknown.

This TCR came from a man younger than 35 in good health. Source material: naive CD4+ T cells sorted from blood. Subset here: CD45RA+ positively selected. The chain has TRBV10-3 and TRBJ1-1; 7 bases are a match to TRBD1. Written as DNA, the CDR3 is TGTGCCATCACAGGAGGGACAGCCTCCGAAGCTTTCTTT. This sequence encodes CAITGGTASEAFF.